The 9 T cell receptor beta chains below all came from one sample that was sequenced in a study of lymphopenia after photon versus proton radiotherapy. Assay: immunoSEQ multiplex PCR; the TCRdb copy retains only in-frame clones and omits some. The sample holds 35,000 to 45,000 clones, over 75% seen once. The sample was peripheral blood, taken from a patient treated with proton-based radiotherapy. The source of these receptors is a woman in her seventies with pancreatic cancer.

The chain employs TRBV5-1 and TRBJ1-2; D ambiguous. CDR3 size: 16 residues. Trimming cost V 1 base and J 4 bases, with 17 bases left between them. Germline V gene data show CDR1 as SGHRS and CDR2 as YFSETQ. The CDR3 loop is CASSLLGDKGPYGYTF. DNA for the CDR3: TGCGCCAGCAGCTTGTTGGGCGACAAGGGCCCCTATGGCTACACCTTC.

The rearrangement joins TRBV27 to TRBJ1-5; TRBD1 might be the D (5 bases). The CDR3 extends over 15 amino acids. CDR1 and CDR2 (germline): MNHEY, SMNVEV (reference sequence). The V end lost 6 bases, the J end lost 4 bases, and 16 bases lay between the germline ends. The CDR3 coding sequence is TGTGCCAGCAGGGCGACAGCTTGGGGGAATCAGCCCCAGCATTTT. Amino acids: CASRATAWGNQPQHF.

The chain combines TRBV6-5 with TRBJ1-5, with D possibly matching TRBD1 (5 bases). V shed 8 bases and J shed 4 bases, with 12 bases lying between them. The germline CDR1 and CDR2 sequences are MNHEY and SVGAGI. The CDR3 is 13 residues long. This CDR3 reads CASGGVGNQPQHF. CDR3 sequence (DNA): TGTGCCAGCGGGGGGGTTGGGAATCAGCCCCAGCATTTT.

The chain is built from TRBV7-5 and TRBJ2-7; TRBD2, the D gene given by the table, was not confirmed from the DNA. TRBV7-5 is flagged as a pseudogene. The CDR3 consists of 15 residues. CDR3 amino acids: CARSLGLADVYEQYF. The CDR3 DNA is TGTGCCAGAAGCTTAGGGTTAGCGGACGTTTACGAGCAGTACTTC.

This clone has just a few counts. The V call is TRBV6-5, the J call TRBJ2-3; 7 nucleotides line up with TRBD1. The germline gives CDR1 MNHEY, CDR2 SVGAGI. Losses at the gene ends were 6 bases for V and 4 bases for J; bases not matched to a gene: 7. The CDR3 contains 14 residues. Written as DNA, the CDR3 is TGTGCCAGCAGAACAGGGGTGGGAGCAGATACGCAGTATTTT. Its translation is CASRTGVGADTQYF.

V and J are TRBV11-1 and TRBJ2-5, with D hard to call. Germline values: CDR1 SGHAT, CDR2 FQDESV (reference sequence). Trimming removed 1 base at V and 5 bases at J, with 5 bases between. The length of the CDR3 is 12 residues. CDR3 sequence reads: CASSLDRETQYF. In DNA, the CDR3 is TGTGCCAGCAGCTTAGATAGGGAGACCCAGTACTTC.

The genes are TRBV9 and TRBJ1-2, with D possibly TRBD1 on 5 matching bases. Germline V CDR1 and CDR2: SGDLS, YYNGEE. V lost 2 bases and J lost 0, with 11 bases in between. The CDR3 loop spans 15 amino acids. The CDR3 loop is CASSVGLRANYGYTF. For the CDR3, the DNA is TGTGCCAGCAGCGTCGGACTCAGGGCTAACTATGGCTACACCTTC.

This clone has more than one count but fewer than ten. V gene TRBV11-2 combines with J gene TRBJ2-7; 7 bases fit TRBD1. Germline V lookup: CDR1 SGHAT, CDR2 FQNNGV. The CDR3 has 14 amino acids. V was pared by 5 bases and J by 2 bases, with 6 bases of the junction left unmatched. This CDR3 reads CASSPTGLPYEQYF. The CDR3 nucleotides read TGTGCCAGCAGCCCGACAGGGTTGCCCTACGAGCAGTACTTC.

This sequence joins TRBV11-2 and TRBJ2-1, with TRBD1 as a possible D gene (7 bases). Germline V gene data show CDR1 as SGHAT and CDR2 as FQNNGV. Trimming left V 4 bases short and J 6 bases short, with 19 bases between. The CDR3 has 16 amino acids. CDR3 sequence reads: CASSSFRGEKANEQFF. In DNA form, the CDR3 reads TGTGCCAGCAGCTCGTTCAGGGGGGAGAAGGCCAATGAGCAGTTCTTC.